Following are 12 T cell receptor beta chains from one sample sequenced in a study of shared clonotypes between healthy human individuals. The method was immunoSEQ multiplex PCR; TCRdb's version includes in-frame clones alone and lacks a portion of them. In the table there are 950,000 to 1,100,000 clones, 65% to 80% of which are singletons. The source material was memory CD4+ T cells sorted from blood. The subset here: CD45RA-negative fraction. The receptors derive from a young man in good health.

The V call is TRBV6-4, the J call TRBJ2-2, with no clear D. Per the germline V gene, CDR1 is MRHNA and CDR2 is SNTAGT. The CDR3 has 13 residues. V was clipped by 10 bases and J by 3 bases, with 12 bases between them. The CDR3 protein is CATSMEYTGELFF. The CDR3 DNA follows: TGTGCCACCTCAATGGAGTACACCGGGGAGCTGTTTTTT.

The V and J genes are TRBV9 and TRBJ1-2; the D gene is possibly TRBD1 (5 bases). The CDR3 is 18 amino acids. The germline gives CDR1 SGDLS, CDR2 YYNGEE. V was pared by 0 bases and J by 4 bases, with 22 bases between. CDR3 region: CASSVATGEWGRSYGYTF. DNA of the CDR3: TGTGCCAGCAGCGTAGCTACGGGGGAATGGGGAAGGAGCTATGGCTACACCTTC.

This clone was detected only once. The chain recombines TRBV6-1 with TRBJ2-7; D uncertain. Germline V gives CDR1 MNHNS, CDR2 SASEGT. V was shortened by 6 bases and J by 6 bases, with 12 bases between the two germline ends. The CDR3 is 12 residues long. The CDR3 protein is CASSPSRLEQYF. The CDR3, as DNA: TGTGCCAGCAGCCCCAGTCGACTCGAGCAGTACTTC.

This chain connects TRBV30 to TRBJ1-1; unclear D gene. Germline assignment: CDR1 GTSNPN and CDR2 SVGIG (reference sequence). Trimming removed 8 bases at V and 0 bases at J, with 13 bases between. CDR3 length: 13 residues. The CDR3 reads CAGNGQLNTEAFF. The CDR3 DNA follows: TGTGCCGGGAACGGGCAGTTGAACACTGAAGCTTTCTTT.

This clone was observed a few times. The chain carries TRBV10-3 and TRBJ1-4, with unresolved D. The CDR3 has 15 residues. V lost 6 bases and J lost 7, with 18 bases in between. Looked up from germline, CDR1 is ENHRY and CDR2 is SYGVKD. The CDR3 protein is CAISPNGPESEKLFF. CDR3 in DNA: TGTGCCATCAGCCCTAACGGACCAGAGAGTGAAAAACTGTTTTTT.

The J gene is TRBJ2-5, the V gene TRBV4-1; 7 bases line up with TRBD2. The germline gives CDR1 MGHRA, CDR2 YSYEKL. The CDR3 consists of 14 residues. Unmatched junction bases numbered 8, after V lost 1 base and J lost 9 bases. The CDR3 DNA reads TGCGCCAGCAGCCAAGCGAACTGGGGGGGGGCCCAGTACTTC. It codes for CASSQANWGGAQYF.

This chain connects TRBV6-1 to TRBJ2-7, with D perhaps matching TRBD2 (5 bases). The CDR3 covers 15 residues. V was trimmed by 8 bases and J by 2 bases, leaving 19 bases between them. CDR1 and CDR2 from the germline V gene are MNHNS and SASEGT. CDR3 in DNA: TGTGCCAGCCGAGAGCGGCCAGAAGGAGCCTACGAGCAGTACTTC. Its protein product is CASRERPEGAYEQYF.

The V call is TRBV19, the J call TRBJ1-2; D is unclear. CDR3 length: 13 amino acids. In germline, CDR1 is LNHDA, CDR2 SQIVND (reference sequence). The V end lost 3 bases, the J end lost 3 bases, and 8 bases lay between the germline ends. The CDR3, as DNA: TGTGCCAGTAGTATGGAGGGTTACTATGGCTACACCTTC. It yields the protein CASSMEGYYGYTF.

This clone came up a few times. The J gene is TRBJ2-3, the V gene TRBV11-1; possibly TRBD2 for D (7 bases). Trimming took off 5 bases at V and 0 bases at J, with 18 bases between the two ends. The CDR3 is 17 residues long. Germline V gene sequence: CDR1 SGHAT, CDR2 FQDESV (reference sequence). The CDR3 DNA reads as TGTGCCAGCAGCCCCCAGGGGAGGGGGGGCAGCACAGATACGCAGTATTTT. It specifies CASSPQGRGGSTDTQYF.

This clone was seen more than once but under ten times. The rearrangement links TRBV7-2 to TRBJ2-3; maybe TRBD2 (6 bases). Germline loops: CDR1 SGHTA, CDR2 FQGNSA. This CDR3 is 13 amino acids long. Trimming left V 4 bases short and J 12 bases short, with 17 bases between. CDR3 amino acids: CASSSMGGMSQYF. The CDR3 nucleotides read TGTGCCAGCAGCTCCATGGGAGGAATGTCTCAGTATTTT.

The V call is TRBV4-1, the J call TRBJ2-7, with TRBD1 identical over 8 bases. Germline loops: CDR1 MGHRA, CDR2 YSYEKL. V lost 6 bases, J lost 2 bases, and 3 bases stayed unmatched. The CDR3 spans 13 residues. The CDR3 region has the DNA TGCGCCAGCAGGGAGACAGGGGCCTACGAGCAGTACTTC. It translates to CASRETGAYEQYF.

This clone turned up a few times. This rearrangement joins TRBV18 to TRBJ1-2; D is unclear. Per germline, CDR1 KGHSH and CDR2 LQKENI. The V end lost 2 bases, the J end lost 6 bases, and 7 bases lay between the germline ends. This CDR3 is 12 amino acids long. The CDR3 DNA follows: TGTGCCAGCTCACCAGCCTGGGATGGCTACACCTTC. It translates to CASSPAWDGYTF.